This T cell receptor beta chain emerged from a study of cytomegalovirus exposure and HLA in healthy donors. This CDR3 region has 13 residues. CDR1 MNHNS and CDR2 SASEGT come from the germline V gene. The germline V and J ends were trimmed by 2 bases and 4 bases, with 9 bases remaining between them. In the PCR, 60 Vbeta and 13 Jbeta primers were used. The method was immunoSEQ multiplex PCR; TCRdb's version includes in-frame clones alone and lacks a portion of them. The repertoire consists of around 91,000 clones, with roughly 60% occurring once and the leading ten covering 2% to 2.5%. Remarks on this clone: Its specificity is unknown.

General observations from the study: A few V segments could not be told apart, such as TRBV6-2 and TRBV6-3, and were left out. In a later analysis, donors in an Asian-associated ancestry cluster reportedly had fewer N-insertions in productive TCRs than the cohort mean. A list of 150 to 200 TCR beta chains associated with cytomegalovirus was given.

This receptor was obtained from a human donor in good health. The chain uses TRBV6-1 and TRBJ2-7; D is uncertain. Material for sequencing was PBMCs. CDR3 in amino acids: CASSEFRSYEQYF. The CDR3 DNA reads TGTGCCAGCAGTGAATTCCGGTCTTACGAGCAGTACTTC.